The source of this T cell receptor beta chain is a study of memory CD4+ T cells and cytomegalovirus serostatus. The wider study: This sample comes from healthy Belgian adults, 9 CMV seropositive, approximately 25 seronegative. Study-wide results and limits: Suggested: most of the CMV-linked TCR signature lies in CD4+ memory cells.

Regarding this clone: The antigen is undetermined.

In the original workflow: After removing out-of-frame reads, over 2 million distinct TCRbeta sequences remained. Using immunoSEQ multiplex PCR, the repertoire was profiled, and TCRdb retains in-frame clones only, with some absent. The V and J calls and clone size were taken over from that table, and D and trimming were inferred from the DNA. The sample lists around 54,000 clones; 70% to 75% were seen once. The CDR3 length is 14 residues. Unmatched junction bases numbered 6, after V lost 4 bases and J lost 9 bases. Germline CDR1 is MRHNA and CDR2 is SNTAGT. Single viable CD3+CD4+CD8-CD45RO+ cells were sorted as the memory CD4+ T cells.

The chain carries TRBV6-4 and TRBJ2-3; TRBD2 aligns across 11 bases. The source material was memory CD4+ T cells from blood. The receptor comes from an adult in good health and CMV-seropositive. As DNA, the CDR3 is TGTGCCAGCAGTGTAACTAGCGGGGGCTCGACGCAGTATTTT. Encoded protein: CASSVTSGGSTQYF.